This T cell receptor (beta chain) was obtained from a study of OX40 agonist ivuxolimab in advanced cancers. Overall study: A diagnosis of hepatocellular carcinoma, melanoma, renal cell or head and neck cancer was present in dose-escalation patients.

The germline CDR1 and CDR2 sequences are LNHDA and SQIVND (reference sequence). The CDR3 spans 16 residues. V shed 5 bases, J shed 4 bases, and the junction held 8 bases outside the gene matches. Here immunoSEQ multiplex PCR was the method, and the copy in TCRdb shows in-frame clones only, minus some. In the table there are some 42,000 clones, about 82% of which are singletons. The sequence was obtained from an adult with an advanced solid tumor such as melanoma, head and neck, liver or kidney cancer. This specimen consisted of CD4+ or CD8+ T cells sorted from blood, obtained in a trial of the OX40 agonist ivuxolimab. The chain recombines TRBV19 with TRBJ1-2, with 12 positions matching TRBD1. CDR3 region: CASSPAGTGGLYGYTF. Written as DNA, the CDR3 is TGTGCCAGTAGTCCCGCCGGGACAGGGGGCCTCTATGGCTACACCTTC.